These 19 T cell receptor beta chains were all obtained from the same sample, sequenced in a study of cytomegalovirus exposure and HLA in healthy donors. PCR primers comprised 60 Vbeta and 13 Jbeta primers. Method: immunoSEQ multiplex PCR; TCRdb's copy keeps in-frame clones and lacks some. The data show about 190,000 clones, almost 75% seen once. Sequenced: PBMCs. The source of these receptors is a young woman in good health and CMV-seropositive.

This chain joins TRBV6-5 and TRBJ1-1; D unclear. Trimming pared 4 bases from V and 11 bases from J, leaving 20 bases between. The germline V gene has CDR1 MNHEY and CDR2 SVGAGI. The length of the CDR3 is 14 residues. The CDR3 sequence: CASSSRRHGLRAFF. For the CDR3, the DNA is TGTGCCAGCAGTTCCCGCCGTCACGGGTTGAGGGCTTTCTTT.

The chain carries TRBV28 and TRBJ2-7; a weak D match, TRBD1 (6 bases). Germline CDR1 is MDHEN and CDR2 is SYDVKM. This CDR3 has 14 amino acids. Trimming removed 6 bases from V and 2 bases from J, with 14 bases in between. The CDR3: CASSDRRLAYEQYF. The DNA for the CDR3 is TGTGCCAGCAGCGACAGGCGTTTAGCCTACGAGCAGTACTTC. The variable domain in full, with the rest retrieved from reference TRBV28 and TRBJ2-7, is DVKVTQSSRYLVKRTGEKVFLECVQDMDHENMFWYRQDPGLGLRLIYFSYDVKMKEKGDIPEGYSVSREKKERFSLILESASTNQTSMYLCASSDRRLAYEQYFGPGTRLTVT.

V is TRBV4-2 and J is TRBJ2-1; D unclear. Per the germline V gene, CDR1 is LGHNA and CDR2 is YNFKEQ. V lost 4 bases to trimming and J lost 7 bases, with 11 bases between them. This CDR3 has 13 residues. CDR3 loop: CASSRAHQNEQFF. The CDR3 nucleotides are TGTGCCAGCAGCCGGGCCCATCAGAATGAGCAGTTCTTC.

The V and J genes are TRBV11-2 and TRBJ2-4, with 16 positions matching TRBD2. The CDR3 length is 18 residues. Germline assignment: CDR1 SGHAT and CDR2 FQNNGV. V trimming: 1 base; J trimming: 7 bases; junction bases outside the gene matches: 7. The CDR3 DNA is TGTGCCAGCAGCTTAGGGGGACTAGCGGGAGGGTTTGTCAACATTCAGTACTTC. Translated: CASSLGGLAGGFVNIQYF.

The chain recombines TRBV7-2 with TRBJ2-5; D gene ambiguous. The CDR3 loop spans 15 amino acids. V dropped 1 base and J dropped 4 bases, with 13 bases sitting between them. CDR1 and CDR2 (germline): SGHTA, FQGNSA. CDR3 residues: CASSLGPVGSETQYF. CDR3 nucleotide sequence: TGTGCCAGCAGCTTAGGTCCCGTCGGGTCAGAGACCCAGTACTTC.

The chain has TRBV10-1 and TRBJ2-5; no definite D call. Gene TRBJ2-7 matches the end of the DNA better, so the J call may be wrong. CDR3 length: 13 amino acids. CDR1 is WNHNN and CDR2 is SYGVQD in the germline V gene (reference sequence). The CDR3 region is CASSDSISYEQYF. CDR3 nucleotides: TGCGCCAGCAGTGATAGCATCTCCTACGAGCAGTACTTC.

As DNA, the CDR3 is TGTGCCAGTAGGCAACAGGGGTCTAGCAATCAGCCCCAGCATTTT. Protein product: CASRQQGSSNQPQHF. V is TRBV19 and J is TRBJ1-5; 7 nucleotides agree with TRBD1. The ends lost 6 bases at V and 0 bases at J; junction bases unmatched: 5. Looked up from germline, CDR1 is LNHDA and CDR2 is SQIVND (reference sequence). CDR3 size: 15 residues.

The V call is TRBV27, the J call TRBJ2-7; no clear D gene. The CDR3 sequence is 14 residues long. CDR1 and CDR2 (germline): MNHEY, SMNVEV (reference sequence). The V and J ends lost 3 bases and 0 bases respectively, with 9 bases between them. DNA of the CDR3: TGTGCCAGCAGTTTGAGTCCGAGCTCCTACGAGCAGTACTTC. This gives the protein CASSLSPSSYEQYF.

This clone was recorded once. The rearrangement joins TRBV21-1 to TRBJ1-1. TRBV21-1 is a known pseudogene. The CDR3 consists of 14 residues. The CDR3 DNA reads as TGTGCCAGCACTCTTAGGAGGGGGGGTACTGAAGCTTTCTTT. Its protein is CASTLRRGGTEAFF.

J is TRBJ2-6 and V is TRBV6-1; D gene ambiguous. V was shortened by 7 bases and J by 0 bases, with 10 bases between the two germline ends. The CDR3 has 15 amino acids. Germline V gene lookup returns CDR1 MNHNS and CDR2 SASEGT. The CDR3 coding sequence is TGTGCCAGCAATTCACAGAGCTCTGGGGCCAACGTCCTGACTTTC. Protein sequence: CASNSQSSGANVLTF.

The CDR3 region has the DNA TGTGCCAGCAGTGAAGGGTTTAGGGCTAGCGGAGCCTACAATGAGCAGTTCTTC. Its translation: CASSEGFRASGAYNEQFF. The J gene is TRBJ2-1, the V gene TRBV6-1; 7 bases agree with TRBD2. V shed 1 base, J shed 2 bases, and the junction held 11 bases outside the gene matches. Looked up from germline, CDR1 is MNHNS and CDR2 is SASEGT. The CDR3 is 18 residues long.

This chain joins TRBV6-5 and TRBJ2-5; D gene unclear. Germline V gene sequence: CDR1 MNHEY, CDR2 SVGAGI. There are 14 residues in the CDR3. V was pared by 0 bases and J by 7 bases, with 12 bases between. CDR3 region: CASSYSARSGTQYF. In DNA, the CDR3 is TGTGCCAGCAGTTACTCAGCTAGGTCTGGGACCCAGTACTTC.

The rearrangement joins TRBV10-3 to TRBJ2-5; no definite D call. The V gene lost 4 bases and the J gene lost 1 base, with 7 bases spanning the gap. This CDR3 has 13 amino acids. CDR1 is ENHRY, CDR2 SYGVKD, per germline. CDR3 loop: CAISVRGQETQYF. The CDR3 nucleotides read TGTGCCATCAGTGTCAGAGGCCAAGAGACCCAGTACTTC.

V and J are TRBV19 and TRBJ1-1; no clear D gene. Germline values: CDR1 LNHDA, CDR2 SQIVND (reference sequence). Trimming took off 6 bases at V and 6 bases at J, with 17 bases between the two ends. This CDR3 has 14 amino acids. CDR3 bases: TGTGCCAGTAGCCTCCCAGCGGGGATCGCTGAAGCTTTCTTT. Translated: CASSLPAGIAEAFF.

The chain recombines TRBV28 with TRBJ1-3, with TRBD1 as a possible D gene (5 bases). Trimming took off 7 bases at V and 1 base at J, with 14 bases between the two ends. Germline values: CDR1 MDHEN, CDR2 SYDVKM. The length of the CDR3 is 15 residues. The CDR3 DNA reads TGTGCCAGCACCGGCCCAGGGCAGTCTGGAAACACCATATATTTT. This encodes CASTGPGQSGNTIYF.

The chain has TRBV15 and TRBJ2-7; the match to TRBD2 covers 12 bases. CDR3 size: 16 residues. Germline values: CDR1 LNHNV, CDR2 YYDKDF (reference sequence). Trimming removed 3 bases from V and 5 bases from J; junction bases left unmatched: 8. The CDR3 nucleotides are TGTGCCACCAGCAGCTCCCTAGCGGGAGGGTTCAACGAGCAGTACTTC. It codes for CATSSSLAGGFNEQYF. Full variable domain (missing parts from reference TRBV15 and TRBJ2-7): DAMVIQNPRYQVTQFGKPVTLSCSQTLNHNVMYWYQQKSSQAPKLLFHYYDKDFNNEADTPDNFQSRRPNTSFCFLDIRSPGLGDTAMYLCATSSSLAGGFNEQYFGPGTRLTVT.

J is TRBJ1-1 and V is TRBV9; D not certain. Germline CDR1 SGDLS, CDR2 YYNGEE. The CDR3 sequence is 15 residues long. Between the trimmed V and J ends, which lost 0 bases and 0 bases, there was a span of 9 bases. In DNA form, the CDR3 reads TGTGCCAGCAGCGTAGAAACAGAAGTGAACACTGAAGCTTTCTTT. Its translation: CASSVETEVNTEAFF.

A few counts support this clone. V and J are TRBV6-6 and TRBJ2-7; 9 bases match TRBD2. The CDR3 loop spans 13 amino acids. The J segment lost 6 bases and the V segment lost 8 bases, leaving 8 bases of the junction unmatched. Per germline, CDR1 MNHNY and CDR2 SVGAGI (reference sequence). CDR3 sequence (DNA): TGTGCCAGCGGGCTAGCGGGATTCGGCGAGCAGTACTTC. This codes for CASGLAGFGEQYF.

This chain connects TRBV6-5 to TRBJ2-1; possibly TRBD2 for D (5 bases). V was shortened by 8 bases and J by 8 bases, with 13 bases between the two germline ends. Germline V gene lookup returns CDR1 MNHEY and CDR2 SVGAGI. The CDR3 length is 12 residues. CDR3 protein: CASAGPSHEQFF. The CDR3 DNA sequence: TGTGCCAGCGCGGGTCCGAGCCATGAGCAGTTCTTC.